The 10 T cell receptor beta chains given below trace back to one sample, sequenced in a study of T cell repertoires in cytomegalovirus infection. TCRdb recomputed calls from the reads with MiXCR, one row per CDR3 protein. Of around 900,000 distinct CDR3 sequences listed, around 32% were seen once; the top ten hold over 10%. These receptors are not linked to any known antigen. Specimen: cultured CD8+ T cells from PBMCs, collected from culture after CMV antigen stimulation. The receptors were sampled from a human donor in good health (CMV status not recorded). Some clones in this sample may be carry-over from other donors' samples.

A few counts support this clonotype. V gene TRBV19 combines with J gene TRBJ2-4; D gene ambiguous. Germline V gene data show CDR1 as LNHDA and CDR2 as SQIVND (reference sequence). The V and J ends lost 1 base and 1 base respectively, with 11 bases between them. There are 16 residues in the CDR3. CDR3 loop: CASSIVDKEAKNIQYF. The CDR3 bases are TGTGCCAGTAGTATAGTAGACAAGGAGGCCAAAAACATTCAGTACTTC.

This clonotype was counted many times. The V and J genes are TRBV7-2 and TRBJ2-7, with D tentatively TRBD2 (7 bases). Looked up from germline, CDR1 is SGHTA and CDR2 is FQGNSA. The CDR3 has 14 amino acids. Trimming removed 8 bases at V and 3 bases at J, with 17 bases between. In DNA, the CDR3 is TGTGCCAGCGACCAGGTGGGGGGGCACTACGAGCAGTACGTC. This encodes CASDQVGGHYEQYV.

Written as DNA, the CDR3 is TGTGCCAGCAGCTTAGCCACTGCCGCCTACGAGCAGTACTTC. Translated: CASSLATAAYEQYF. This chain links TRBV7-4 with TRBJ2-7; D call uncertain. The CDR3 covers 14 residues. V was pared by 0 bases and J by 2 bases, with 8 bases between. CDR1 SGHVT and CDR2 SQSDAQ come from the germline V gene. The full variable domain, in which reference TRBV7-4 and TRBJ2-7 provide the parts outside the CDR3, is GAGVSQSPRYKVAKRGRDVALRCDSISGHVTLYWYRQTLGQGSEVLTYSQSDAQRDKSGRPSGRFSAERPERSVSTLKIQRTEQGDSAVYLCASSLATAAYEQYFGPGTRLTVT.

This clonotype was detected a few times. The rearrangement uses TRBV6-1 and TRBJ1-5; no clear D gene. With 6 bases removed from V and 9 bases from J, the gap between germline ends came to 15 bases. The length of the CDR3 is 13 residues. Germline loops: CDR1 MNHNS, CDR2 SASEGT. CDR3 residues: CASRSPSFTPQHF. The CDR3 nucleotides read TGTGCCAGCAGGAGCCCTTCCTTTACGCCCCAGCATTTT.

This clonotype has more than one count but fewer than ten. In DNA form, the CDR3 reads TGTGCCAGCACCCATTCCGGGACAGTTGATGAAAAACTGTTTTTT. This sequence encodes CASTHSGTVDEKLFF. The chain has TRBV7-9 and TRBJ1-4; 7 bases align to TRBD1. This CDR3 spans 15 amino acids. Germline CDR1 and CDR2: SEHNR and FQNEAQ (reference sequence). J lost 6 bases, V lost 7 bases, and 11 bases had no gene match. The variable domain in full, with the rest retrieved from reference TRBV7-9 and TRBJ1-4, is DTGVSQNPRHKITKRGQNVTFRCDPISEHNRLYWYRQTLGQGPEFLTYFQNEAQLEKSRLLSDRFSAERPKGSFSTLEIQRTEQGDSAMYLCASTHSGTVDEKLFFGSGTQLSVL.

The chain uses TRBV27 and TRBJ1-5; maybe TRBD1 (5 bases). The germline gives CDR1 MNHEY, CDR2 SMNVEV (reference sequence). Trimming removed 5 bases from V and 2 bases from J, with 10 bases in between. CDR3 length: 14 amino acids. Here the CDR3 DNA reads TGTGCCAGCAGTGCCGTCAGGGGCAATCAGCCCCAGCATTTT. Protein product: CASSAVRGNQPQHF.

With respect to this clonotype: The germline gene is not matched at one end of the junction; a read error may be the cause. The rearrangement links TRBV7-3 to TRBJ2-1, with D tentatively TRBD2 (5 bases). Germline CDR1 and CDR2: SGHTA and FQGTGA. CDR3 length: 15 amino acids. Here the CDR3 DNA reads TGTGCCAGCAGCTTAGAGGGTTCCTCCTACAATGGGCAGTTCTTC. This encodes CASSLEGSSYNGQFF.

This clonotype has a count of ten or more. This chain connects TRBV12-3 or TRBV12-4 to TRBJ2-1, with 10 bases identical to TRBD1. The V segment lost 6 bases and the J segment 8 bases; nucleotides outside the gene matches: 1. The CDR3 is 12 residues long. This CDR3 reads CASRTGGDEQFF. Written as DNA, the CDR3 is TGTGCCAGCAGGACAGGGGGCGATGAGCAGTTCTTC.

V and J are TRBV7-2 and TRBJ2-1; TRBD2 aligns across 9 bases. Germline V gene data show CDR1 as SGHTA and CDR2 as FQGNSA. CDR3 length: 16 amino acids. Losses at the gene ends were 3 bases for V and 4 bases for J; bases not matched to a gene: 7. The CDR3 sequence: CASSFRGSGRYNEQFF. The CDR3, as DNA: TGTGCCAGCAGCTTCCGGGGGAGCGGGAGGTACAATGAGCAGTTCTTC.

The gene calls are TRBV5-1 and TRBJ1-1; D is uncertain. Germline loops: CDR1 SGHRS, CDR2 YFSETQ. Between the trimmed V and J ends, which lost 7 bases and 5 bases, there was a span of 15 bases. The CDR3 covers 13 residues. CDR3 DNA sequence: TGCGCCAGCGCCGAAGCGTGGGGAACTGAAGCTTTCTTT. Translation: CASAEAWGTEAFF.